Below, 9 T cell receptor beta chains from the same sample are listed, as sequenced in a study of blood T cells in healthy people across ages. A sample-barcoded 5' primer and a J-beta primer mix were used in a second PCR of roughly 6 to 11 cycles. TCRdb reprocessed the 5' RACE reads via MiXCR and lists one record per CDR3 protein. The table lists about 1,600,000 distinct CDR3 sequences, 42% of them singletons, with around 8% in the top ten. The sequenced sample consisted of blood. The receptors derive from a woman aged 18-29 years in good health.

The rearrangement uses TRBV6-2 or TRBV6-3 and TRBJ2-7; a possible D gene is TRBD2 (5 bases). The CDR3 is made up of 16 amino acids. Per germline, CDR1 MNHEY and CDR2 SVGEGT. V lost 5 bases and J lost 0, with 17 bases in between. The CDR3 coding sequence is TGTGCCAGCAGTCCGAGGAGGCAACAATCCTCCTACGAGCAGTACTTC. Translated: CASSPRRQQSSYEQYF.

The chain carries TRBV2 and TRBJ1-5, with a possible D match to TRBD1 (5 bases). V was trimmed by 6 bases and J by 0 bases, leaving 15 bases between them. The CDR3 consists of 16 residues. CDR1 is SNHLY, CDR2 FYNNEI, per germline. The CDR3 here is CASRRDGDYSNQPQHF. DNA of the CDR3: TGTGCCAGCAGAAGGGACGGAGATTATAGCAATCAGCCCCAGCATTTT.

This clonotype was found a few times. This sequence joins TRBV2 and TRBJ2-7; D not certain. Trimming left V 4 bases short and J 3 bases short, with 16 bases between. Germline CDR1 SNHLY, CDR2 FYNNEI. The length of the CDR3 is 15 residues. The CDR3 DNA sequence: TGTGCCAGCAGTGTGGCGGCCCCCCTTGACTACGAGCAGTACTTC. Translated, it gives CASSVAAPLDYEQYF.

With regard to this clonotype: The junction and the germline gene differ at one end; a read error may be behind it. The V call is TRBV4-1, the J call TRBJ1-1; possibly TRBD1 for D (6 bases). This CDR3 region has 16 residues. Germline values: CDR1 MGHRA, CDR2 YSYEKL. CDR3 bases: TGCGCCGGCAGCCGAGGGGGAGCAGGGATTAACACTGAAGCTTTCTTT. Its protein product is CAGSRGGAGINTEAFF.

The genes are TRBV25-1 and TRBJ1-2; weak D call: TRBD1 (5 bases). Looked up from germline, CDR1 is MGHDK and CDR2 is SYGVNS. The length of the CDR3 is 12 residues. V was cut by 10 bases and J by 8 bases, with 17 bases left in between. The CDR3 here is CATESGAVGYTF. The CDR3 nucleotides are TGTGCCACCGAAAGCGGGGCCGTCGGCTACACCTTC.

This clonotype was found a few times. The V and J genes are TRBV12-5 and TRBJ2-1, with D perhaps being TRBD1 or TRBD2 (6 bases each). From germline, CDR1 is LGHNT and CDR2 FRNRAP. Deletions cut 4 bases from V and 8 bases from J, with 21 bases between. This CDR3 is built from 16 residues. The CDR3: CASGSPPGGLGDEQFF. Written as DNA, the CDR3 is TGTGCTAGTGGTTCCCCGCCCGGGGGCCTGGGGGATGAGCAGTTCTTC.

CDR3 sequence (DNA): TGTGCCAGCAGTCTCCCGGACAGAACCACTGAAGCTTTCTTT. Translated: CASSLPDRTTEAFF. The rearrangement joins TRBV7-9 to TRBJ1-1, with a possible D match to TRBD1 (6 bases). CDR3 length equals 14 residues. Trimming removed 6 bases at V and 4 bases at J, with 15 bases between. CDR1 is SEHNR and CDR2 is FQNEAQ in the germline V gene (reference sequence).

This rearrangement joins TRBV24-1 to TRBJ2-1; TRBD2 matches 8 bases. The J segment lost 3 bases and the V segment lost 5 bases, leaving 5 bases of the junction unmatched. From germline, CDR1 is KGHDR and CDR2 SFDVKD. The CDR3 sequence is 15 residues long. The CDR3 DNA follows: TGTGCCACCAGTGGGCGGGGGGCCGGCTACAATGAGCAGTTCTTC. Translated, it gives CATSGRGAGYNEQFF.

The DNA of the CDR3 is TGTGCCAGCAGGTTTTCTAGCGGGAGTGCAGTGACCCAGTACTTC. Translated: CASRFSSGSAVTQYF. The chain couples TRBV6-5 to TRBJ2-4; 10 positions match TRBD2. The better agreement between TRBJ2-5 and the DNA end casts doubt on the J call. This CDR3 contains 15 residues. Looked up from germline, CDR1 is MNHEY and CDR2 is SVGAGI.